A single sample is the source of the 19 T cell receptor beta chains below, sequenced in a study of blood T cells in healthy people across ages. The authors ran a second PCR of roughly 6 to 12 cycles using a sample-barcoded 5' primer and a J-beta primer mix. Each CDR3 protein gets one entry after TCRdb re-called the 5' RACE reads with MiXCR. The profile shows 600,000 to 900,000 distinct CDR3 sequences, around 25% of them singletons. This sample also appeared in a second study, on T cells of mothers and their children.

The sequenced sample consisted of blood. These receptors originate from a boy between 5 and 17 years old in good health.

The chain employs TRBV29-1 and TRBJ1-4, with D unclear. This CDR3 region has 10 residues. Trimming stripped 7 bases from V and 6 bases from J, with 6 bases between. Germline V CDR1 and CDR2: SQVTM, ANQGSEA. The CDR3 bases are TGCAGCGCTACTTATGAAAAACTGTTTTTT. The encoded protein is CSATYEKLFF.

This clonotype was seen only a few times. The V call is TRBV27, the J call TRBJ2-2; tentative D call: TRBD1 (6 bases). In germline, CDR1 is MNHEY, CDR2 SMNVEV (reference sequence). This CDR3 comprises 19 residues. Trimming stripped 5 bases from V and 4 bases from J, with 26 bases between. The CDR3 loop reads CASSTRQEASRPVTGELFF. CDR3 nucleotides: TGTGCCAGCAGTACTCGACAGGAAGCGTCGCGGCCTGTCACCGGGGAGCTGTTTTTT.

The V gene is TRBV4-1, the J gene TRBJ1-4; D not resolved. Germline lookup yields CDR1 MGHRA and CDR2 YSYEKL. Trimming took off 4 bases at V and 4 bases at J, with 10 bases between the two ends. There are 14 residues in the CDR3. In DNA form, the CDR3 reads TGCGCCAGCAGCCCTGGGCGAGATAATGAAAAACTGTTTTTT. Translated, it gives CASSPGRDNEKLFF.

This clonotype has a handful of counts. The genes are TRBV13 and TRBJ2-5; D is ambiguous. The J call may be wrong; the DNA end is better matched by TRBJ2-1. CDR3 length: 15 amino acids. Germline V gives CDR1 PRHDT, CDR2 FYEKMQ (reference sequence). The CDR3 DNA is TGTGCCAGCAGCTTAAGACGGGCACAAATTCGGGAGCAGTTCTTC. This sequence encodes CASSLRRAQIREQFF.

This clonotype has just a few counts. This rearrangement joins TRBV3-1 to TRBJ2-6; weak D call: TRBD2 (6 bases). This CDR3 region has 14 residues. Trimming pared 6 bases from V and 3 bases from J, leaving 9 bases between. Germline CDR1 LGHDT, CDR2 YNNKEL (reference sequence). The CDR3 spells CASSGGIGANVLTF. The CDR3, as DNA: TGTGCCAGCAGTGGAGGGATTGGGGCCAACGTCCTGACTTTC.

J is TRBJ2-7 and V is TRBV9; D is undetermined. Germline CDR1 is SGDLS and CDR2 is YYNGEE. V dropped 4 bases and J dropped 1 base, with 15 bases sitting between them. CDR3 length: 15 amino acids. The CDR3: CASSSGPQSSYEQYF. In DNA, the CDR3 is TGTGCCAGCAGCTCTGGACCGCAATCGTCCTACGAGCAGTACTTC.

This clonotype was detected many times. V is TRBV5-4 and J is TRBJ2-5; 9 nucleotides align to TRBD2. V gave up 4 bases and J gave up 5 bases; unmatched junction bases: 12. There are 16 residues in the CDR3. From germline, CDR1 is SGHNT and CDR2 YYREEE (reference sequence). The CDR3 DNA reads as TGTGCCAGCAGCCCCCAGAAGCGGGGGGCAGGGGAGACCCAGTACTTC. It translates to CASSPQKRGAGETQYF.

In the case of this clonotype: This CDR3 is missing its conserved last phenylalanine or tryptophan, likely due to a read error. The rearrangement uses TRBV12-3 or TRBV12-4 and TRBJ1-2; D is unresolved. The CDR3 covers 14 residues. V was cut by 7 bases and J by 5 bases, with 17 bases left in between. CDR3 residues: CASTWGTRLYGYTL. CDR3 sequence (DNA): TGTGCCAGCACCTGGGGAACAAGGCTTTATGGCTACACCCTC.

The chain employs TRBV6-5 and TRBJ2-4; perhaps D is TRBD1 or TRBD2 (5 bases each). This CDR3 has 12 residues. Germline V lookup: CDR1 MNHEY, CDR2 SVGAGI. V was pared by 7 bases and J by 5 bases, with 9 bases between. The CDR3 nucleotides read TGTGCCAGCACCGGGACGGAAAACATTCAGTACTTC. Encoded protein: CASTGTENIQYF.

This clonotype appeared a few times. This chain links TRBV18 with TRBJ1-6, with TRBD1 as a possible D gene (6 bases). Between the trimmed V and J ends, which lost 0 bases and 10 bases, there was a span of 7 bases. CDR1 is KGHSH, CDR2 LQKENI, per germline. There are 13 residues in the CDR3. CDR3 DNA: TGTGCCAGCTCACCACCACAGGGATCACCCCTCCACTTT. This sequence encodes CASSPPQGSPLHF.

With regard to this clonotype: Just one base apart from a much larger clone, this may be a read error. The chain employs TRBV2 and TRBJ2-1; 9 nucleotides agree with TRBD1. CDR3 length: 12 amino acids. The trim removed 8 bases at V and 6 bases at J, leaving 2 bases unmatched. From germline, CDR1 is SNHLY and CDR2 FYNNEI. The DNA for the CDR3 is TGTGCCAGCTTGGGACAGGGCAATGAGCAGTTCTTC. It specifies CASLGQGNEQFF.

The V and J genes are TRBV9 and TRBJ2-5, with 8 bases identical to TRBD1. There are 15 residues in the CDR3. V trimming: 0 bases; J trimming: 2 bases; junction bases outside the gene matches: 3. From germline, CDR1 is SGDLS and CDR2 YYNGEE. CDR3 nucleotides: TGTGCCAGCAGCGTAGGGACAGGGTCACAAGAGACCCAGTACTTC. Translated: CASSVGTGSQETQYF.

J is TRBJ2-3 and V is TRBV29-1; 9 bases line up with TRBD2. The V gene's germline CDR1 is SQVTM and CDR2 ANQGSEA. V lost 4 bases to trimming and J lost 0 bases; unmatched junction nucleotides: 2. The CDR3 has 14 residues. CDR3 protein: CSVAGLASTDTQYF. The DNA for the CDR3 is TGCAGCGTTGCTGGACTAGCGAGCACAGATACGCAGTATTTT.

The genes are TRBV6-6 and TRBJ2-7, with D unclear. Germline-derived CDR1 and CDR2 are MNHNY and SVGAGI (reference sequence). The ends were cut back, 2 bases at V and 3 bases at J, with 8 bases in the middle. The CDR3 is 13 amino acids. CDR3 sequence (DNA): TGTGCCAGCAGTTACGTTGGCTTCTACGAGCAGTACTTC. Protein sequence: CASSYVGFYEQYF.

In this sample, this clonotype turned up a few times. The V call is TRBV20-1, the J call TRBJ2-1; D gene ambiguous. The germline V gene has CDR1 DFQATT and CDR2 SNEGSKA (reference sequence). V lost 7 bases and J 2 bases, leaving 9 bases between the germline ends. This CDR3 is built from 12 residues. The CDR3 nucleotides are TGCAGTGGTGAAGGGACCTACAATGAGCAGTTCTTC. Residues: CSGEGTYNEQFF.

The chain has TRBV12-3 or TRBV12-4 and TRBJ2-5, with TRBD2 matching over 7 bases. The CDR3 is made up of 16 amino acids. Trimming removed 7 bases from V and 1 base from J; junction bases left unmatched: 12. CDR3 nucleotide sequence: TGTGCCAGCACCATGGGGAGGGGAGGGATCCAAGAGACCCAGTACTTC. Its translation: CASTMGRGGIQETQYF.

This clonotype showed up just a few times. The chain is built from TRBV29-1 and TRBJ1-2, with TRBD1 as a possible D gene (6 bases). Trimming shortened V by 5 bases and J by 0 bases, and 10 bases separated the two germline ends. The CDR3 consists of 13 residues. The germline V gene encodes CDR1 SQVTM and CDR2 ANQGSEA. The CDR3 DNA is TGCAGCGTTTTCGGACAGACTAACTATGGCTACACCTTC. Protein product: CSVFGQTNYGYTF.

The chain carries TRBV9 and TRBJ1-1, with D perhaps matching TRBD1 (6 bases). V was shortened by 4 bases and J by 5 bases, with 18 bases between the two germline ends. Germline V gives CDR1 SGDLS, CDR2 YYNGEE. This CDR3 has 15 amino acids. CDR3 amino acids: CASSPSWGAGTEAFF. The CDR3 nucleotides read TGTGCCAGCAGCCCCAGTTGGGGGGCGGGAACTGAAGCTTTCTTT. The full variable domain, rest sourced from reference TRBV9 and TRBJ1-1, is DSGVTQTPKHLITATGQRVTLRCSPRSGDLSVYWYQQSLDQGLQFLIQYYNGEERAKGNILERFSAQQFPDLHSELNLSSLELGDSALYFCASSPSWGAGTEAFFGQGTRLTVV.

In regard to this clonotype: Since a much larger clone is just one base distant, this may be a read error. This chain links TRBV3-1 with TRBJ2-7; D unresolved. CDR1 LGHDT and CDR2 YNNKEL come from the germline V gene (reference sequence). CDR3 length equals 12 residues. V lost 3 bases, J lost 0 bases, and 3 bases lay in between. CDR3 sequence: CASSHSSYEQYF. CDR3 nucleotides: TGTGCCAGCAGCCATAGCTCCTACGAGCAGTACTTC.